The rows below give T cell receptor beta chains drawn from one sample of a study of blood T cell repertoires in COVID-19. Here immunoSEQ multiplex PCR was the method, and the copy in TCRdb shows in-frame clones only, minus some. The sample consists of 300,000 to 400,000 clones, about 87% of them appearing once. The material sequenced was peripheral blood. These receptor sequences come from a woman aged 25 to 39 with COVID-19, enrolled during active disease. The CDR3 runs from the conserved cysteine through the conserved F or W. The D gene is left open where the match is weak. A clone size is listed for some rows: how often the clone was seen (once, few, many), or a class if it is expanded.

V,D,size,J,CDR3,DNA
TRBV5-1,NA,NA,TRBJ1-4,CASSLATGTGEKLFF,TGCGCCAGCAGCTTGGCCACGGGTACGGGAGAAAAACTGTTTTTT
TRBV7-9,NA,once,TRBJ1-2,CASSLSHRVGGYTF,TGTGCCAGCAGCTTGAGCCACCGAGTTGGTGGCTACACCTTC
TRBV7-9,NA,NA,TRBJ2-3,CASSQRSTDTQYF,TGTGCCAGCAGCCAGCGCAGCACAGATACGCAGTATTTT
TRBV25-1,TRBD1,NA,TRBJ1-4,CASSDDRGQEKLFF,TGTGCCAGCAGTGATGACAGGGGCCAAGAAAAACTGTTTTTT
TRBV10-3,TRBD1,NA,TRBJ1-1,CAISELTGFRTEAFF,TGTGCCATCAGTGAGCTGACAGGGTTTCGGACTGAAGCTTTCTTT
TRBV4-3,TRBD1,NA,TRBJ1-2,CASSSGQGAYGYTF,TGCGCCAGCAGCTCGGGACAGGGGGCTTATGGCTACACCTTC
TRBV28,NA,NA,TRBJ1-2,CASIPPGGYGYTF,TGTGCCAGCATCCCTCCGGGGGGCTATGGCTACACCTTC
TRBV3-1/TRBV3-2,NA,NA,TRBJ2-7,CASSPAGAYEQYF,TGTGCCAGCAGCCCGGCAGGGGCCTACGAGCAGTACTTC
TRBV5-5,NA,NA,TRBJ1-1,CASSPTTGSRNTEAFF,TGTGCCAGCAGCCCCACGACCGGGTCTAGGAACACTGAAGCTTTCTTT
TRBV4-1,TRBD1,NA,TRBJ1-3,CASSQDRGQTGNTIYF,TGCGCCAGCAGCCAAGACCGGGGACAGACTGGAAACACCATATATTTT
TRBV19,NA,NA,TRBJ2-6,CASTDSSHPSGANVLTF,TGTGCCAGTACCGACAGCTCACACCCCTCTGGGGCCAACGTCCTGACTTTC